The source of this T cell receptor (beta chain) is a study of cytomegalovirus exposure and HLA in healthy donors. 60 Vbeta and 13 Jbeta primers were used in PCR. The protocol was immunoSEQ multiplex PCR, while the TCRdb copy is restricted to in-frame clones and leaves out a portion. The sample shows around 220,000 clones, 65% to 90% of them seen only once. This CDR3 has 11 amino acids. Germline CDR1 is GTSNPN and CDR2 is SVGIG (reference sequence). V was trimmed by 3 bases and J by 6 bases, leaving 9 bases between them. Sequencing used PBMCs. The source is a girl between 10 and 17 years old in good health and CMV-seronegative. V is TRBV30 and J is TRBJ2-7, with D hard to call. CDR3 amino acids: CAWSPRIEQYF. Here the CDR3 DNA reads TGTGCCTGGAGCCCCAGGATCGAGCAGTACTTC.